The table lists the clone carrying this TCR beta chain with a few counts. Its antigen is currently unknown. Each CDR3 protein gets one entry after TCRdb re-called the reads with MiXCR. The sample includes about 470,000 distinct CDR3 sequences, under 45% of them seen just once. The data belong to a study of T cell repertoires in cytomegalovirus infection. Study as a whole: CMV epitopes in the study were HLA-C-restricted (recently identified) and HLA-B-restricted (well studied). Matching HLA type and CMV infection were both indicated by public TCR beta signatures.

Notes on the study in general: What dominated the ex vivo response were HLA-C-restricted CMV-specific TCR beta clonotypes. The cumulative frequency of public TCR beta families identified carriers of CMV plus the relevant HLA.

The CDR3 has 15 amino acids. Germline lookup yields CDR1 SGHTA and CDR2 FQGNSA. Unmatched junction bases numbered 8, after V lost 2 bases and J lost 7 bases. The source is a human donor in good health (CMV status not recorded). Some clones in this sample may be carry-over from other donors' samples. The V gene is TRBV7-2, the J gene TRBJ2-5; 9 nucleotides line up with TRBD2. The sample here was cultured PBMCs, taken from culture after CMV antigen stimulation. The CDR3 DNA reads TGTGCCAGCAGCTTAACTGGCGGGGGGGCGGGGACCCAGTACTTC. It translates to CASSLTGGGAGTQYF.